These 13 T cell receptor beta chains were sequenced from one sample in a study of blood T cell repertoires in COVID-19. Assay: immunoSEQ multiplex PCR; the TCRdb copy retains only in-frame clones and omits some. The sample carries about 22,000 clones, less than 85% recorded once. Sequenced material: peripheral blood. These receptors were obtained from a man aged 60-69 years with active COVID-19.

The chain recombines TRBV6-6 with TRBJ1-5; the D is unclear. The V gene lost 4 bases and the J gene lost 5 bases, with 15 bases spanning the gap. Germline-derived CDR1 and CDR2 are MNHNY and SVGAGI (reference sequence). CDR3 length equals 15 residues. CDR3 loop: CASSFGLLNDQPQHF. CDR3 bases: TGTGCCAGCAGTTTCGGACTACTTAATGATCAGCCCCAGCATTTT.

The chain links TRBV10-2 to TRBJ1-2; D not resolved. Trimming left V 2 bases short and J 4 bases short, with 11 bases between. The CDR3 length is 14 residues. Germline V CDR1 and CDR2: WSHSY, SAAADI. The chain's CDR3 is CASSEIGQAYGYTF. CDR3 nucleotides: TGCGCCAGCAGTGAGATTGGGCAGGCCTATGGCTACACCTTC.

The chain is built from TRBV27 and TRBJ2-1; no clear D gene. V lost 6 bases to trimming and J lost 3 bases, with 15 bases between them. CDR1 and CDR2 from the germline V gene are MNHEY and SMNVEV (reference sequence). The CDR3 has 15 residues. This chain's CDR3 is CASSTAPYLYNEQFF. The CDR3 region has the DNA TGTGCCAGCAGCACCGCCCCCTACCTCTACAATGAGCAGTTCTTC.

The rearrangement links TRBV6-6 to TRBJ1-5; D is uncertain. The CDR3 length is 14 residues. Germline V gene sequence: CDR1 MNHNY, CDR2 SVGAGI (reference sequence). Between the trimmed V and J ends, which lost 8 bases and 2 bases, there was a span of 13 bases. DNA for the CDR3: TGTGCCAGCTCGAGGGAGGGAGGCAATCAGCCCCAGCATTTT. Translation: CASSREGGNQPQHF.

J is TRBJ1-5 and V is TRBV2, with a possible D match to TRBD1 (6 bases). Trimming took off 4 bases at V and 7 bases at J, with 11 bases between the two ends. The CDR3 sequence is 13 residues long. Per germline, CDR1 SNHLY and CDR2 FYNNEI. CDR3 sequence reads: CASSAQGEQPQHF. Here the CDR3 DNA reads TGTGCCAGCAGTGCACAGGGAGAACAGCCCCAGCATTTT.

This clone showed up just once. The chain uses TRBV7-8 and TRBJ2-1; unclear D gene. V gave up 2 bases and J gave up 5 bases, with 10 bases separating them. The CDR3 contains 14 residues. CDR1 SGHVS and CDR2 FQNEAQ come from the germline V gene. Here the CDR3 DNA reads TGTGCCAGCAGCTTAAGTTCGAGCGACAATGAGCAGTTCTTC. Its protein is CASSLSSSDNEQFF.

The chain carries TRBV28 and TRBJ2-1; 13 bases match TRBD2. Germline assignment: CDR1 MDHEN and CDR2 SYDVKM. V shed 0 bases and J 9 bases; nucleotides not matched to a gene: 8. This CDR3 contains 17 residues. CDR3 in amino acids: CASSLWQLAGGPGEQFF. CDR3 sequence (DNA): TGTGCCAGCAGTTTATGGCAACTAGCGGGAGGGCCCGGTGAGCAGTTCTTC. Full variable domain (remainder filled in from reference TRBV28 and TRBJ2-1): DVKVTQSSRYLVKRTGEKVFLECVQDMDHENMFWYRQDPGLGLRLIYFSYDVKMKEKGDIPEGYSVSREKKERFSLILESASTNQTSMYLCASSLWQLAGGPGEQFFGPGTRLTVL.

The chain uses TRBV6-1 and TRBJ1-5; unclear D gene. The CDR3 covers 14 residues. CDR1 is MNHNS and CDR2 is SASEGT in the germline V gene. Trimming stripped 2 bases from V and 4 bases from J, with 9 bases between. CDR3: CASSEQEGNQPQHF. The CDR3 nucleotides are TGTGCCAGCAGTGAACAGGAAGGAAATCAGCCCCAGCATTTT.

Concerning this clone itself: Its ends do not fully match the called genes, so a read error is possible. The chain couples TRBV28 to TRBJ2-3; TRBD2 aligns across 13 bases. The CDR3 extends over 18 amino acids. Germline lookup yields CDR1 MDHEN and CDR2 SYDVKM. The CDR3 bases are TGTGCCAGCAGTTCCCGGACTAGCGGGAGAACCATCACAAATACGCAGTATTTT. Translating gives CASSSRTSGRTITNTQYF.

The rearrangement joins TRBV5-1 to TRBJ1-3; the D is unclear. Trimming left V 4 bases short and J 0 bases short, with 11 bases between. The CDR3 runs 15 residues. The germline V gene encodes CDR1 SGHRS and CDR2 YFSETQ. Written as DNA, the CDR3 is TGCGCCAGCAGCGAGAGTATACTCTCTGGAAACACCATATATTTT. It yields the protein CASSESILSGNTIYF.

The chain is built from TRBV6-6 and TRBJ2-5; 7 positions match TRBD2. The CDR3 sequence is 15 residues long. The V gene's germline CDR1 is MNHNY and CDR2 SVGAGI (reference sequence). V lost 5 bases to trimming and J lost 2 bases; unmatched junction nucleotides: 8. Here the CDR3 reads CASSRSRTSQETQYF. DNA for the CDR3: TGTGCCAGCAGTCGCTCCAGGACTAGTCAAGAGACCCAGTACTTC.

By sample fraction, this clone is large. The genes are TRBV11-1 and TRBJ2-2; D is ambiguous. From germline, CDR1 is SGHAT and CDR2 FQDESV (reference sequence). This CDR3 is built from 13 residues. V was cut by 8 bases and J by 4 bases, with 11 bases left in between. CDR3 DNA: TGTGCCAGCTCCCTTTCGGGCACCGGGGAGCTGTTTTTT. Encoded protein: CASSLSGTGELFF.

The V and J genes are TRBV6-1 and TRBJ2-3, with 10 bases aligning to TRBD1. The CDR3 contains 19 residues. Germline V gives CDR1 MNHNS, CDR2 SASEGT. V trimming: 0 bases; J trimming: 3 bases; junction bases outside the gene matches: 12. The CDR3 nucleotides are TGTGCCAGCAGTGAAGCGGTCTCGCAGGGGACAGGGGTGACAGATACGCAGTATTTT. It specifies CASSEAVSQGTGVTDTQYF.